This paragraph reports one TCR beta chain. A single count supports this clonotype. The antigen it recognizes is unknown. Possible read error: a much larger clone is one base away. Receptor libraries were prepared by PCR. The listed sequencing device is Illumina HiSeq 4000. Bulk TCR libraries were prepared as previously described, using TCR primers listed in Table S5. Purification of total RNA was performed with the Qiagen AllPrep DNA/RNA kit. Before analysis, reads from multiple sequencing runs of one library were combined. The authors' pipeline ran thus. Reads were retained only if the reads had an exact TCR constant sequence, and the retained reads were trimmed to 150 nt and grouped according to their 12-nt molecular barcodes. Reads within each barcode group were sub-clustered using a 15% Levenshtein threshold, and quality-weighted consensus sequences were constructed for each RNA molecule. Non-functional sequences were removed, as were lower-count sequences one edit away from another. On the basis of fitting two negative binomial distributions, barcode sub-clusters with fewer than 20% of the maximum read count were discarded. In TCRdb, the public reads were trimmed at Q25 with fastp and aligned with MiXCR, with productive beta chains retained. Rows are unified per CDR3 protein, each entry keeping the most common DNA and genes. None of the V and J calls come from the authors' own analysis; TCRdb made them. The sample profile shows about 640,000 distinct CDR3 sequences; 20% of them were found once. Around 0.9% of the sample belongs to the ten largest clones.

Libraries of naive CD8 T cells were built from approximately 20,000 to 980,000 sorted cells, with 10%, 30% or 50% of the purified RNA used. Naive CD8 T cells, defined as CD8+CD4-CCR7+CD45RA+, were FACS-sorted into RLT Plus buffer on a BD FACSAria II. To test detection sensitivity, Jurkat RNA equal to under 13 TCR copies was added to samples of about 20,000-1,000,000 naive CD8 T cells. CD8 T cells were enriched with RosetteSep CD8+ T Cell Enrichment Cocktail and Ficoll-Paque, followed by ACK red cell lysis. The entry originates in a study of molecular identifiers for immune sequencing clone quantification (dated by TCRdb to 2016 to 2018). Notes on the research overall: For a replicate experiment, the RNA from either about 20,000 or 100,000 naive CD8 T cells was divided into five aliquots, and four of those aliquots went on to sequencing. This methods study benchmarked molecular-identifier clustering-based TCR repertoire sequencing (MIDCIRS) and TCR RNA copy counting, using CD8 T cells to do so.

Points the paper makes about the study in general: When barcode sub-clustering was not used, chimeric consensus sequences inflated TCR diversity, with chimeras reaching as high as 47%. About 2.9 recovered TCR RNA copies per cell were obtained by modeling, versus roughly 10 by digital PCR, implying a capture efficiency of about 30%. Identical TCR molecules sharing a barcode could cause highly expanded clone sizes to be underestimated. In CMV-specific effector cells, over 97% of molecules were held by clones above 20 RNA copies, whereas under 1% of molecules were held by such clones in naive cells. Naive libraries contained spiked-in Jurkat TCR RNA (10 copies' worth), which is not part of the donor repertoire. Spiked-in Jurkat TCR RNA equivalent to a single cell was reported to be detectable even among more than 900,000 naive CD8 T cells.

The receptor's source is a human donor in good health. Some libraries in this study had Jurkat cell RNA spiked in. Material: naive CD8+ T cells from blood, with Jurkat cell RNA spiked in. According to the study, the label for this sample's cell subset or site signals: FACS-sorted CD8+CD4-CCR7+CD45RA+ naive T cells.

The DNA sequence is given as TGTGCCAGCAGCAAAGGCGCGGAGGGGACTATGAACACTGAAGCTTTCTTT. The encoded protein is CASSKGAEGTMNTEAFF. The chain uses TRBV21-1 and TRBJ1-1. TRBV21-1 is designated a pseudogene. The CDR3 measures 17 amino acids from cysteine to phenylalanine. Solely the CDR3 DNA is kept, with 51 bases framed from the first base.